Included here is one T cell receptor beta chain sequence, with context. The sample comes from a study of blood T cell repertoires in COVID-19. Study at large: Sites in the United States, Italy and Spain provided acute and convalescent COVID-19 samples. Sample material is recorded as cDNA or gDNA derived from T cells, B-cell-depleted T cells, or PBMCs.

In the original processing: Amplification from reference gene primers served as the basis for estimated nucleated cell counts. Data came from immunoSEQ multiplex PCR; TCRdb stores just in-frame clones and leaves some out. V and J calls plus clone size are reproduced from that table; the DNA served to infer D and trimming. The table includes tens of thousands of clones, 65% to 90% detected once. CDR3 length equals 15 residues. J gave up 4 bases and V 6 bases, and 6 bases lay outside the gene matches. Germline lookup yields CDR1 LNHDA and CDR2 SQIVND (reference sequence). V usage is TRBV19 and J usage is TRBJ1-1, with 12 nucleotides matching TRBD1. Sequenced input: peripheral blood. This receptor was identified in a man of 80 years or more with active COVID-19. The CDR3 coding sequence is TGTGCCAGTAGCCTCGGGACAGGGGGCTTCACTGAAGCTTTCTTT. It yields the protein CASSLGTGGFTEAFF.